These 21 T cell receptor beta chains originate from one sample sequenced in a study of blood T cell repertoires in COVID-19. Assay: immunoSEQ multiplex PCR; the TCRdb copy retains only in-frame clones and omits some. The sample holds 150,000 to 200,000 clones, 65% to 85% seen once. Sequencing was carried out using PBMCs or T cells enriched from blood (not recorded which). All receptors come from a man in his 70s who had been exposed to COVID-19.

V and J are TRBV19 and TRBJ2-1, with TRBD2 identical over 7 bases. The CDR3 sequence is 14 residues long. Trimming removed 7 bases from V and 3 bases from J; junction bases left unmatched: 6. The V gene's germline CDR1 is LNHDA and CDR2 SQIVND (reference sequence). The CDR3 DNA is TGTGCCAGTACCCGAGGGACTAACTACAATGAGCAGTTCTTC. It is translated as CASTRGTNYNEQFF.

V gene TRBV10-2 combines with J gene TRBJ1-4, with TRBD1 matching 10 bases. Germline-derived CDR1 and CDR2 are WSHSY and SAAADI. J lost 4 bases, V lost 7 bases, and 6 bases had no gene match. This CDR3 region has 15 residues. The CDR3 region has the DNA TGCGCCAGCAAGACAGGGGGCACTTATAATGAAAAACTGTTTTTT. Translation gives CASKTGGTYNEKLFF.

The table lists this clone with a count of one. V usage is TRBV5-1 and J usage is TRBJ2-3; 10 bases fit TRBD2. The CDR3 has 18 residues. Germline CDR1 reads SGHRS; CDR2 reads YFSETQ. With V trimmed by 4 bases and J by 3 bases, 14 bases remained unmatched. The CDR3, as DNA: TGCGCCAGCAGCCTCACCTCGGCTAGCGGGGGAAGTACAGATACGCAGTATTTT. Translating it yields CASSLTSASGGSTDTQYF.

The sample holds one count of this clone. The V gene is TRBV19, the J gene TRBJ2-1; 8 bases are a match to TRBD2. Germline V CDR1 and CDR2: LNHDA, SQIVND (reference sequence). V lost 1 base and J lost 13; bases outside the gene matches: 12. The CDR3 is made up of 15 amino acids. CDR3 DNA: TGTGCCAGTAGTATAGTCGTAGGCGGGGGGACCGAACAGTTCTTC. Its protein is CASSIVVGGGTEQFF.

This clone was recorded a few times. V and J are TRBV6-6 and TRBJ1-3, with a weak D call TRBD1 (6 bases). The CDR3 consists of 16 residues. Germline CDR1 reads MNHNY; CDR2 reads SVGAGI (reference sequence). Between the trimmed V and J ends, which lost 5 bases and 1 base, there was a span of 15 bases. CDR3 bases: TGTGCCAGCAGTCCACGGGGGGGCCTTTCTGGAAACACCATATATTTT. The encoded protein is CASSPRGGLSGNTIYF.

This clone was seen a single time. The V gene is TRBV5-4, the J gene TRBJ2-6, with TRBD1 identical over 7 bases. V was pared by 2 bases and J by 4 bases, with 6 bases of the junction left unmatched. The length of the CDR3 is 16 residues. Germline CDR1 reads SGHNT; CDR2 reads YYREEE (reference sequence). As DNA, the CDR3 is TGTGCCAGCAGCTTAGAGGGGGCGGCGGGGGCCAACGTCCTGACTTTC. Translation: CASSLEGAAGANVLTF.

The rearrangement joins TRBV28 to TRBJ1-5; possibly TRBD1 for D (5 bases). This CDR3 contains 15 residues. Germline V gene data show CDR1 as MDHEN and CDR2 as SYDVKM. The V end was cut by 2 bases, the J end by 7 bases, with 15 bases between. Here the CDR3 DNA reads TGTGCCAGCAGTTTAATGGGGCCTGGTTTACAGCCCCAGCATTTT. Translating gives CASSLMGPGLQPQHF.

This clone has more than one count but fewer than ten. The rearrangement joins TRBV10-3 to TRBJ2-1; TRBD2 agrees at 9 bases. CDR1 is ENHRY and CDR2 is SYGVKD in the germline V gene. J gave up 0 bases and V 6 bases, and 6 bases lay outside the gene matches. This CDR3 has 16 residues. Here the CDR3 reads CAISSRTSDSYNEQFF. Written as DNA, the CDR3 is TGTGCCATCAGCTCTAGGACTAGCGACTCCTACAATGAGCAGTTCTTC.

This sequence joins TRBV6-4 and TRBJ2-7; D possibly corresponds to TRBD2 (6 bases). V gave up 7 bases and J gave up 0 bases, with 13 bases separating them. Germline-derived CDR1 and CDR2 are MRHNA and SNTAGT. The CDR3 runs 14 residues. The CDR3 region has the DNA TGTGCCAGCAATCGGGACTCCGTCTCCTACGAGCAGTACTTC. Amino acids: CASNRDSVSYEQYF.

The chain couples TRBV27 to TRBJ1-6, with TRBD1 identical over 7 bases. In germline, CDR1 is MNHEY, CDR2 SMNVEV (reference sequence). V shed 5 bases, J shed 9 bases, and the junction held 13 bases outside the gene matches. This CDR3 contains 16 residues. The CDR3 region is CASSAETGNFASPLHF. The CDR3, as DNA: TGTGCCAGCAGTGCCGAGACAGGGAATTTTGCTTCACCCCTCCACTTT.

The chain recombines TRBV2 with TRBJ1-2; maybe TRBD1 (5 bases). Germline lookup yields CDR1 SNHLY and CDR2 FYNNEI. Trimming shortened V by 8 bases and J by 0 bases, and 10 bases separated the two germline ends. The CDR3 extends over 13 amino acids. DNA of the CDR3: TGTGCCAGCGGAAGGGGCCCTAACTATGGCTACACCTTC. Residues: CASGRGPNYGYTF. Supplemented by reference TRBV2 and TRBJ1-2, the full variable domain reads EPEVTQTPSHQVTQMGQEVILRCVPISNHLYFYWYRQILGQKVEFLVSFYNNEISEKSEIFDDQFSVERPDGSNFTLKIRSTKLEDSAMYFCASGRGPNYGYTFGSGTRLTVV.

The chain combines TRBV19 with TRBJ2-6; no firm D call. Between the trimmed V and J ends, which lost 10 bases and 0 bases, there was a span of 7 bases. The CDR3 loop spans 13 amino acids. Germline V gives CDR1 LNHDA, CDR2 SQIVND (reference sequence). CDR3 in amino acids: CATSNSGANVLTF. The CDR3 DNA sequence: TGTGCCACATCCAACTCTGGGGCCAACGTCCTGACTTTC.

As DNA, the CDR3 is TGTGCCAGCAGCCAAAGTCCCGCCACTAGCACAGATACGCAGTATTTT. It specifies CASSQSPATSTDTQYF. V gene TRBV4-2 combines with J gene TRBJ2-3; no firm D call. The CDR3 is 16 amino acids. CDR1 LGHNA and CDR2 YNFKEQ come from the germline V gene. The V gene lost 2 bases and the J gene lost 0 bases, with 12 bases spanning the gap.

The chain couples TRBV3-1 (or the pseudogene TRBV3-2) to TRBJ1-5; weak D call: TRBD1 (6 bases). CDR3 size: 14 residues. V was clipped by 7 bases and J by 4 bases, with 14 bases between them. CDR1 is LGHDT, CDR2 YNNKEL, per germline (reference sequence). This CDR3 is CASNSQGPNQPQHF. In nucleotides, the CDR3 is TGTGCCAGCAATTCACAGGGACCTAATCAGCCCCAGCATTTT.

The chain couples TRBV10-3 to TRBJ1-5; D call uncertain. Between the trimmed V and J ends, which lost 0 bases and 5 bases, there was a span of 5 bases. The CDR3 totals 13 residues. In germline, CDR1 is ENHRY, CDR2 SYGVKD. CDR3 coding DNA: TGTGCCATCAGTGAGTCAGAGGATCAGCCCCAGCATTTT. It yields the protein CAISESEDQPQHF.

The CDR3 sequence is CASSPRGDRNYGYTF. The DNA of the CDR3 is TGTGCCAGTAGTCCTCGCGGGGACAGAAACTATGGCTACACCTTC. The chain links TRBV19 to TRBJ1-2; 7 bases are shared with TRBD1. This CDR3 region has 15 residues. With V trimmed by 5 bases and J by 2 bases, 8 bases remained unmatched. CDR1 is LNHDA, CDR2 SQIVND, per germline (reference sequence).

This sequence joins TRBV19 and TRBJ2-1; 9 bases are shared with TRBD2. Germline V gene lookup returns CDR1 LNHDA and CDR2 SQIVND (reference sequence). V lost 7 bases, J lost 12 bases, and 16 bases stayed unmatched. CDR3 length: 15 residues. CDR3 DNA: TGTGCCAGTATGGAGAGCGGGAGGACCGCAAGAGGGCAGTTCTTC. Its protein is CASMESGRTARGQFF.

This clone was seen once. This chain joins TRBV7-6 and TRBJ2-3; tentative D call: TRBD2 (5 bases). The CDR3 extends over 16 amino acids. Trimming took 5 bases from V and 0 from J, leaving 15 bases between them. Germline assignment: CDR1 SGHVS and CDR2 FNYEAQ. The CDR3 region is CASSPRGRTSTDTQYF. CDR3 nucleotide sequence: TGTGCCAGCAGCCCAAGAGGGCGGACTAGCACAGATACGCAGTATTTT.

The gene calls are TRBV5-1 and TRBJ1-1; D is perhaps TRBD1 (5 bases). Germline-derived CDR1 and CDR2 are SGHRS and YFSETQ. The length of the CDR3 is 15 residues. V lost 3 bases and J 0 bases, leaving 12 bases between the germline ends. CDR3 sequence (DNA): TGCGCCAGCAGCTCTGACAGACCTATGAACACTGAAGCTTTCTTT. Encoded protein: CASSSDRPMNTEAFF.

The chain uses TRBV19 and TRBJ2-1, with D perhaps TRBD2 (7 bases). V was pared by 7 bases and J by 7 bases, with 17 bases between. This CDR3 spans 14 amino acids. Germline lookup yields CDR1 LNHDA and CDR2 SQIVND (reference sequence). The CDR3 nucleotides read TGTGCCAGTAATGGGGGAGGGGGTGGAAATGAGCAGTTCTTC. It translates to CASNGGGGGNEQFF.

The rearrangement links TRBV10-2 to TRBJ2-4, with 12 nucleotides matching TRBD2. V lost 2 bases, J lost 6 bases, and 8 bases stayed unmatched. Germline CDR1 reads WSHSY; CDR2 reads SAAADI. The CDR3 sequence is 17 residues long. CDR3 in DNA: TGCGCCAGCAGTGAGACACGGACTAGCGGGACTGGAAACATTCAGTACTTC. Residues: CASSETRTSGTGNIQYF.